This T cell receptor beta chain appears in the sequencing data of a study of human T cells and chemical hapten exposure. TCRdb reanalysed the RACE reads using MiXCR and keeps one entry per CDR3 protein. The data show roughly 200,000 distinct CDR3 sequences, around 25% seen once. This clonotype has just a few counts. The V gene end was trimmed by 0 bases and the J gene end by 8 bases; junction bases not matched to a gene: 7. This CDR3 is 16 amino acids long. Germline lookup yields CDR1 SQVTM and CDR2 ANQGSEA. Time point reported: patch test 3, about 24 weeks after DPC sensitization. Treatment of the sample: therapeutic diphenylcyclopropenone sensitization with weekly scalp DPC.

V and J are TRBV29-1 and TRBJ2-1; TRBD2 matches 13 bases. Sequenced here: whole blood, sampled in connection with sensitization to the hapten diphenylcyclopropenone (DPC). This receptor was identified in a woman between 40 and 50 years old with alopecia areata. Some clones in this sample may be carry-over from other donors' samples. CDR3 sequence (DNA): TGCAGCGTTGAAGACCCGGGACTAGCGGGAAATGATGAGCAGTTCTTC. Translated, it gives CSVEDPGLAGNDEQFF.